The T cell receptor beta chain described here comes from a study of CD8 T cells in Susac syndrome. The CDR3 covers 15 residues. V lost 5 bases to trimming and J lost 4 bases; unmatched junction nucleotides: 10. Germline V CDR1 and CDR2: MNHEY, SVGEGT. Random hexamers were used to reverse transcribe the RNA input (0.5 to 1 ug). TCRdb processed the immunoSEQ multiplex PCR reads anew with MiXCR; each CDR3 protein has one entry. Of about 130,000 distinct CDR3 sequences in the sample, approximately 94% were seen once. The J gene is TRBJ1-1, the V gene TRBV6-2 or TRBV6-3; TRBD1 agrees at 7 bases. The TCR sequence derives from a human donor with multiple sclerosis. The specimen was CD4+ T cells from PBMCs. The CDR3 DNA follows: TGTGCCAGCAGTCTCGCCGGGACAGTAGGCACTGAAGCTTTCTTT. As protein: CASSLAGTVGTEAFF.